The following is a T cell receptor beta chain sequence with its context. Produced via immunoSEQ multiplex PCR; TCRdb's table is partial and in-frame only. The sample has approximately 85,000 clones, roughly 86% seen once. The source of the sample is a study of blood T cell repertoires in COVID-19. The CDR3 is 15 amino acids. V gave up 5 bases and J gave up 5 bases, with 18 bases separating them. Germline loops: CDR1 SGHAT, CDR2 FQNNGV. The genes are TRBV11-2 and TRBJ2-5, with D maybe TRBD2 (7 bases). The material sequenced was peripheral blood. This clonotype was sampled from a woman at least 80 years old in a cohort sampled during active or convalescent COVID-19. Here the CDR3 reads CASSLSGGRRETQYF. The CDR3, as DNA: TGTGCCAGCAGCCTATCCGGGGGGCGAAGGGAGACCCAGTACTTC. The full variable domain, its missing parts supplied by reference TRBV11-2 and TRBJ2-5, is EAGVAQSPRYKIIEKRQSVAFWCNPISGHATLYWYQQILGQGPKLLIQFQNNGVVDDSQLPKDRFSAERLKGVDSTLKIQPAKLEDSAVYLCASSLSGGRRETQYFGPGTRLLVL.